The entry below describes one T cell receptor beta chain. Germline CDR1 DFQATT, CDR2 SNEGSKA (reference sequence). The V end lost 5 bases, the J end lost 3 bases, and 8 bases lay between the germline ends. This CDR3 has 11 residues. It was cDNA, reverse transcribed from extracted RNA, that served as the sequencing template. Using immunoSEQ multiplex PCR, the repertoire was profiled, and TCRdb retains in-frame clones only, with some absent. The sample contains under 300,000 clones, over 45% of which appear only once. This entry is derived from a study of CD8+ T cells in alopecia areata. This sample's treatment: oral pan-JAK inhibitor, 5-10 mg twice daily.

The sequence derives from a human donor with alopecia areata. This sequence joins TRBV20-1 and TRBJ2-7; D ambiguous. Sequences were derived from CD4+ T cells sorted from blood, sampled between weeks 51 and 54, from a patient treated with tofacitinib. The CDR3 nucleotides read TGCAGTGCTCCCAGAGACTACGAGCAGTACTTC. This translates into CSAPRDYEQYF.